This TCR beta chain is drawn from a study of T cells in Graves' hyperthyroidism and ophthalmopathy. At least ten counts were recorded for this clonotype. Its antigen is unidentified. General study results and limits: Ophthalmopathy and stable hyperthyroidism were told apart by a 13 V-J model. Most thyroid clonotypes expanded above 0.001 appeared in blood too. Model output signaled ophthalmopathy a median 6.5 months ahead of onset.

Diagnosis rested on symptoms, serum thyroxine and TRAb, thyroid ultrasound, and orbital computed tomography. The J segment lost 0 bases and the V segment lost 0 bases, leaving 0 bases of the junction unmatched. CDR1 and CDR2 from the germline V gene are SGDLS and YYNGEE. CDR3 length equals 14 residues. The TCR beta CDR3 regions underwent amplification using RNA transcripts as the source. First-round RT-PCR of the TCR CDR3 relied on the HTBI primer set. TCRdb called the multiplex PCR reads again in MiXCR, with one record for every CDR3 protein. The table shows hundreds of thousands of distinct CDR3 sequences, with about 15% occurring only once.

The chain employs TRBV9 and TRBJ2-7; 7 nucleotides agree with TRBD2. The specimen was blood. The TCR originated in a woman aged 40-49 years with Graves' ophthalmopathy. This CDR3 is CASSVGGSSYEQYF. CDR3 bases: TGTGCCAGCAGCGTAGGCGGGAGCTCCTACGAGCAGTACTTC.